Ten or more counts support the clone carrying this TCR beta chain. Its antigen is currently unknown. These data come from a study of neurological immune-mediated disorders. General study findings and limits: The phylogenetic placement of 18 of 34 multiple sclerosis patients' repertoires in one related-CDR3 cluster constitutes a possible signature. HTLV-1-associated myelopathy displayed the greatest TCR clonal expansion, and multiple sclerosis exhibited the smallest, lower than that of healthy controls. Private repertoires in all groups were suggested by the absence of shared CDR3 amino acid sequences among expanded clones across subjects.

The CDR3 loop spans 13 amino acids. From germline, CDR1 is DFQATT and CDR2 SNEGSKA (reference sequence). V shed 4 bases and J shed 1 base, with 10 bases lying between them. The authors produced cDNA by 5'RACE using 10-nucleotide random UMIs. TCRdb passed the 5' RACE reads through MiXCR, listing each CDR3 protein once. The table has 65,000 to 95,000 distinct CDR3 sequences, less than 5.5% seen once. The sequence came from a woman aged 25 to 45 with multiple sclerosis. The sequenced sample consisted of PBMCs. The rearrangement uses TRBV20-1 and TRBJ1-1, with D possibly being TRBD1 (6 bases). The CDR3 spells CSAIPGANTEAFF. The CDR3 coding sequence is TGCAGTGCTATTCCGGGGGCGAACACTGAAGCTTTCTTT.